The T cell receptor beta chain under discussion was sequenced for a study of blood T cell repertoires in COVID-19. Overall study: The cDNA or gDNA used as material had been derived from T cells, B-cell-depleted T cells, or PBMCs.

TCRdb's copy holds only in-frame clones and misses some; the assay was immunoSEQ multiplex PCR. This sample carries hundreds of thousands of clones, 75% to 90% of them seen once, and the ten largest clones take about 1%. Seattle patient enrollment occurred during active infection, with longitudinal follow-up thereafter. This CDR3 region has 15 residues. The junction had 6 bases not matched to a gene; V was cut back by 0 bases and J by 6 bases. CDR1 and CDR2 from the germline V gene are MGHRA and YSYEKL. The TCR was taken from a man between 18 and 35 years old with COVID-19, enrolled during active disease. This chain connects TRBV4-1 to TRBJ2-3; 7 bases fit TRBD1. The specimen sequenced was peripheral blood. CDR3 in DNA: TGCGCCAGCAGCCAAGAGGGACAGCGGTGGGATACGCAGTATTTT. It encodes CASSQEGQRWDTQYF.